This T cell receptor beta chain was identified in a study of T-cell reconstitution after alpha-beta-depleted transplantation in children. Points from the study as a whole: The high TCRbeta diversity at day 60 in some patients came from surviving recipient T cells and thymic progenitors. Newly produced T cells mostly provided counts and TCRbeta diversity after one year, as hyperexpanded clones declined. Expanded clones from the graft, numbering several hundred, reportedly supplied alpha-beta T cells about two months after transplant.

This clonotype was seen many times. The antigen remains unidentified. Molecular barcoding with unique molecular identifiers was used for the TCRbeta library. Each CDR3 protein gets one entry after TCRdb re-called the PCR reads with MiXCR. The sample lists roughly 100,000 distinct CDR3 sequences; approximately 5.4% were seen once. CDR3 size: 15 residues. Trimming removed 5 bases from V and 1 base from J; junction bases left unmatched: 5. The receptor's source is a female patient aged 2 to 10 who had a stem cell transplant for Fanconi anemia, so the T cells may come from the graft donor. V usage is TRBV12-3 or TRBV12-4 and J usage is TRBJ2-5, with 9 bases matching TRBD1. Sequencing used PBMCs, mostly from graft donor cells, obtained 60 days after TCRalphabeta/CD19-depleted stem cell transplant. The CDR3 nucleotides are TGTGCCAGCAGTCGACGGACAGGGGTCCAAGAGACCCAGTACTTC. Protein: CASSRRTGVQETQYF.